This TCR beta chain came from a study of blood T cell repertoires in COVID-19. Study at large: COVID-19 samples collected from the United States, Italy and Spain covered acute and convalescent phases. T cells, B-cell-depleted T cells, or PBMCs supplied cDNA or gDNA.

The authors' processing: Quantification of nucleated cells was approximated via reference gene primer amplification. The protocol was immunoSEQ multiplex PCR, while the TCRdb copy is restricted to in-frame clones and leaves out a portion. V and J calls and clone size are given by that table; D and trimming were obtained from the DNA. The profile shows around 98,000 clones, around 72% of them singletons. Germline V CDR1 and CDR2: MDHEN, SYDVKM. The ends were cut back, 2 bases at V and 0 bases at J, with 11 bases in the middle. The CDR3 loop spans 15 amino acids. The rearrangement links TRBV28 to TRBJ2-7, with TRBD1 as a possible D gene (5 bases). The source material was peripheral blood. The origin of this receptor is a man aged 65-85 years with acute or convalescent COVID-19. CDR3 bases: TGTGCCAGCAGTTTAAACAGGTACTTCTCCTACGAGCAGTACTTC. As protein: CASSLNRYFSYEQYF.